The 14 T cell receptor beta chains below all came from one sample that was sequenced in a study of blood T cell repertoires in COVID-19. The table came from immunoSEQ multiplex PCR; TCRdb's copy has only in-frame clones and leaves some out. Among fewer than 250,000 clones listed, less than 85% were seen once. Sequenced input: peripheral blood. Receptors originate from a woman aged 70-85 years with active or convalescent COVID-19.

The CDR3: CSASEWDMNTEAFF. DNA for the CDR3: TGCAGTGCTAGTGAGTGGGACATGAACACTGAAGCTTTCTTT. The chain employs TRBV20-1 and TRBJ1-1; a possible D gene is TRBD1 (6 bases). CDR3 length: 14 amino acids. V was pared by 3 bases and J by 0 bases, with 11 bases between. From germline, CDR1 is DFQATT and CDR2 SNEGSKA (reference sequence).

The V gene is TRBV7-3, the J gene TRBJ1-2; 8 nucleotides match TRBD1. This CDR3 region has 13 residues. Losses at the gene ends were 2 bases for V and 8 bases for J; bases not matched to a gene: 4. CDR1 and CDR2 from the germline V gene are SGHTA and FQGTGA. CDR3 in DNA: TGTGCCAGCAGCTTAGGGACAGGAAACGGCTACACCTTC. Translation gives CASSLGTGNGYTF.

This clone was counted between two and nine times. The chain joins TRBV14 to TRBJ1-2; 7 bases map to TRBD1. CDR1 SGHDN and CDR2 FVKESK come from the germline V gene. The CDR3 has 15 amino acids. The V segment lost 0 bases and the J segment 4 bases; nucleotides outside the gene matches: 5. In DNA, the CDR3 is TGTGCCAGCAGCCAAGATGAGGGGGCAGGCTATGGCTACACCTTC. It specifies CASSQDEGAGYGYTF.

Details on this clone: Other DNA sequences in the same sample also yield this CDR3. V and J are TRBV18 and TRBJ2-2; perhaps TRBD1 as D (6 bases). CDR3 length: 14 amino acids. Germline-derived CDR1 and CDR2 are KGHSH and LQKENI. Trimming pared 3 bases from V and 4 bases from J, leaving 9 bases between. The CDR3 nucleotides are TGTGCCAGCTCACCTACAGGGTCCACCGGGGAGCTGTTTTTT. It yields the protein CASSPTGSTGELFF.

This chain links TRBV28 with TRBJ2-1; tentatively, D is TRBD2 (6 bases). Trimming removed 7 bases from V and 10 bases from J, with 20 bases in between. The CDR3 covers 14 residues. Germline values: CDR1 MDHEN, CDR2 SYDVKM. The CDR3 nucleotides are TGTGCCAGCAAAAACGGCGGGACCAGTCTGGAGCAGTTCTTC. As protein: CASKNGGTSLEQFF.

V usage is TRBV6-2 or TRBV6-3 and J usage is TRBJ2-7, with 8 nucleotides matching TRBD2. Per germline, CDR1 MNHEY and CDR2 SVGEGT. V gave up 5 bases and J gave up 3 bases; unmatched junction bases: 12. The CDR3 is 16 amino acids. CDR3 protein: CASSRLTSVKVYEQYF. The CDR3 coding sequence is TGTGCCAGCAGTCGCTTGACTAGCGTGAAGGTCTACGAGCAGTACTTC.

The J gene is TRBJ2-7, the V gene TRBV12-3 or TRBV12-4; D uncertain. Trimming cost V 2 bases and J 3 bases, with 8 bases left between them. The CDR3 has 13 amino acids. CDR3 sequence (DNA): TGTGCCAGCAGTTTACTAGAAAACTACGAGCAGTACTTC. Translated, it gives CASSLLENYEQYF.

Comments on this clone: The junction does not match germline at one end; this may be a read error. The V and J genes are TRBV28 and TRBJ1-2; D perhaps matches TRBD1 (5 bases). The CDR3 has 13 amino acids. Per the germline V gene, CDR1 is MDHEN and CDR2 is SYDVKM. CDR3 in DNA: TGTGCCAGCATGTTGCCCGGGGACTATGGTTACACCTTC. Its protein product is CASMLPGDYGYTF.

J is TRBJ1-3 and V is TRBV28; 7 positions agree with TRBD1. J was trimmed by 4 bases and V by 4 bases; bases with no gene match: 4. CDR3 size: 14 residues. Germline V lookup: CDR1 MDHEN, CDR2 SYDVKM. The CDR3 loop reads CASSSTGQGNTIYF. DNA for the CDR3: TGTGCCAGCAGTTCGACAGGGCAGGGAAACACCATATATTTT.

The genes are TRBV7-9 and TRBJ1-6; TRBD1 aligns across 7 bases. The CDR3 totals 13 residues. J gave up 7 bases and V 5 bases, and 2 bases lay outside the gene matches. The germline V gene has CDR1 SEHNR and CDR2 FQNEAQ (reference sequence). CDR3 residues: CASSPTGNSPLHF. The DNA of the CDR3 is TGTGCCAGCAGCCCGACAGGGAATTCACCCCTCCACTTT.

The rearrangement links TRBV6-2 or TRBV6-3 to TRBJ1-2; TRBD1 agrees at 8 bases. This CDR3 comprises 13 residues. Trimming removed 6 bases from V and 8 bases from J; junction bases left unmatched: 8. Germline-derived CDR1 and CDR2 are MNHEY and SVGEGT. DNA for the CDR3: TGTGCCAGCAGCTTCCCGGGACAGGTCGGCTACACCTTC. Amino acids: CASSFPGQVGYTF.

This chain connects TRBV9 to TRBJ2-5; D may be TRBD1 (6 bases). CDR3 length: 15 amino acids. Germline V lookup: CDR1 SGDLS, CDR2 YYNGEE. Trimming took off 0 bases at V and 5 bases at J, with 14 bases between the two ends. CDR3 in DNA: TGTGCCAGCAGCGTAGCCTACGGACAGAGGGAGACCCAGTACTTC. Its translation is CASSVAYGQRETQYF.

V and J are TRBV19 and TRBJ2-3; the match to TRBD2 covers 10 bases. Trimming removed 10 bases from V and 5 bases from J; junction bases left unmatched: 9. Germline CDR1 reads LNHDA; CDR2 reads SQIVND (reference sequence). The CDR3 extends over 14 amino acids. CDR3 in amino acids: CAISPSGRRDTQYF. For the CDR3, the DNA is TGTGCCATCTCGCCTAGCGGGAGAAGAGATACGCAGTATTTT.

This clone was seen only once. This rearrangement joins TRBV10-3 to TRBJ2-3, with D hard to call. This CDR3 has 15 amino acids. Germline CDR1 is ENHRY and CDR2 is SYGVKD. V was clipped by 4 bases and J by 0 bases, with 11 bases between them. The CDR3 loop is CAISGKALSTDTQYF. CDR3 in DNA: TGTGCCATCAGTGGTAAAGCCCTAAGCACAGATACGCAGTATTTT.